A single sample is the source of the 9 T cell receptor beta chains below, sequenced in a study of CD8+ T cells in alopecia areata. Extraction of RNA preceded its reverse transcription into cDNA, which served as the sequencing template. Data came from immunoSEQ multiplex PCR; TCRdb stores just in-frame clones and leaves some out. The table includes 150,000 to 200,000 clones, 50% to 75% detected once. The source material was CD4+ T cells sorted from blood, sampled at week 0. The receptors here all came from a human donor with alopecia areata.

The chain links TRBV4-1 to TRBJ2-1; 12 nucleotides align to TRBD2. The ends lost 5 bases at V and 1 base at J; junction bases unmatched: 0. Per the germline V gene, CDR1 is MGHRA and CDR2 is YSYEKL. The CDR3 has 15 amino acids. The CDR3 loop is CASSGTSGSYNEQFF. Written as DNA, the CDR3 is TGCGCCAGCAGCGGGACTAGCGGGTCCTACAATGAGCAGTTCTTC.

The chain carries TRBV6-6 and TRBJ1-5, with TRBD1 as a possible D gene (5 bases). V lost 2 bases to trimming and J lost 3 bases, with 8 bases between them. Germline V lookup: CDR1 MNHNY, CDR2 SVGAGI (reference sequence). This CDR3 is built from 14 residues. The CDR3 loop reads CASSYGGPNQPQHF. CDR3 DNA sequence: TGTGCCAGCAGTTACGGGGGACCCAATCAGCCCCAGCATTTT.

Only a few counts were recorded for this clone. The germline gene is not matched at one end of the junction; a read error may be the cause. The chain recombines TRBV7-7 with TRBJ2-7; D might be TRBD1 or TRBD2, each matching 6 bases. The CDR3 has 13 residues. Germline assignment: CDR1 SSHAT and CDR2 FNYEAQ (reference sequence). The DNA for the CDR3 is TGTGCTAGCAGCAGGGGACTCTTGGACGAGCAGTACTTC. Amino acid sequence: CASSRGLLDEQYF.

This clone was recorded a few times. This rearrangement joins TRBV30 to TRBJ2-1, with D possibly being TRBD2 (6 bases). Germline CDR1 reads GTSNPN; CDR2 reads SVGIG (reference sequence). The CDR3 consists of 16 residues. V gave up 0 bases and J gave up 0 bases, with 12 bases separating them. CDR3 sequence reads: CAWSVKRTTSYNEQFF. CDR3 coding DNA: TGTGCCTGGAGTGTCAAAAGGACTACCTCCTACAATGAGCAGTTCTTC.

This chain connects TRBV11-3 to TRBJ2-1; D gene uncertain. CDR1 and CDR2 from the germline V gene are SGHNT and YENEEA. The CDR3 loop spans 14 amino acids. V shed 1 base and J shed 9 bases, with 13 bases lying between them. CDR3 sequence: CASSLVRSNGEQFF. In DNA form, the CDR3 reads TGTGCCAGCAGCTTAGTGCGGTCAAATGGTGAGCAGTTCTTC.

This clone was observed a few times. The chain links TRBV10-3 to TRBJ2-7; D possibly corresponds to TRBD1 (5 bases). Germline V gene data show CDR1 as ENHRY and CDR2 as SYGVKD. V dropped 2 bases and J dropped 0 bases, with 5 bases sitting between them. The CDR3 runs to 13 residues. CDR3 DNA: TGTGCCATCAGTGAGGACAGCTCCTACGAGCAGTACTTC. This codes for CAISEDSSYEQYF.

The rearrangement links TRBV5-1 to TRBJ2-7, with TRBD1 matching 7 bases. V was clipped by 0 bases and J by 0 bases; unmatched bases: 6. Germline V gene data show CDR1 as SGHRS and CDR2 as YFSETQ. The CDR3 has 16 residues. The CDR3 nucleotides read TGCGCCAGCAGCTTGGTCAGGGACAGTCACTCCTACGAGCAGTACTTC. This codes for CASSLVRDSHSYEQYF.

The CDR3 spells CASSPADRGGTDTQYF. In nucleotides, the CDR3 is TGTGCCAGCAGTCCGGCGGACAGGGGAGGGACAGATACGCAGTATTTT. V and J are TRBV25-1 and TRBJ2-3, with TRBD1 matching 9 bases. V was pared by 5 bases and J by 3 bases, with 9 bases of the junction left unmatched. The germline V gene has CDR1 MGHDK and CDR2 SYGVNS. The CDR3 contains 16 residues. The full variable domain, in which reference TRBV25-1 and TRBJ2-3 provide the parts outside the CDR3, is EADIYQTPRYLVIGTGKKITLECSQTMGHDKMYWYQQDPGMELHLIHYSYGVNSTEKGDLSSESTVSRIRTEHFPLTLESARPSHTSQYLCASSPADRGGTDTQYFGPGTRLTVL.

This chain joins TRBV30 and TRBJ2-3, with a tentative D call TRBD2 (6 bases). Germline assignment: CDR1 GTSNPN and CDR2 SVGIG (reference sequence). V was clipped by 0 bases and J by 10 bases, with 14 bases between them. The CDR3 sequence is 13 residues long. CDR3 protein: CAWSVTGVDAQYF. DNA for the CDR3: TGTGCCTGGAGTGTAACGGGGGTGGATGCGCAGTATTTT.